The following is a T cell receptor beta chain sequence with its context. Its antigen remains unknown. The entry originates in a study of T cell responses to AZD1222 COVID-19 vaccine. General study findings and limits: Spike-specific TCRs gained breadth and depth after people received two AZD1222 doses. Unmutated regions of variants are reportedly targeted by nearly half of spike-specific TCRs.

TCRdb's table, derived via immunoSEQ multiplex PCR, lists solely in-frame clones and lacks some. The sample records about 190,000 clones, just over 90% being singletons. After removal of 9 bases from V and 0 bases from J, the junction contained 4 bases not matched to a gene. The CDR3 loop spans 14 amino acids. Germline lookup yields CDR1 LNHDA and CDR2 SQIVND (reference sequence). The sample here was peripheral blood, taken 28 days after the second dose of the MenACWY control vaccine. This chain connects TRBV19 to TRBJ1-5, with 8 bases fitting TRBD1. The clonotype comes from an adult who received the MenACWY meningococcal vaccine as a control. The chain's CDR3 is CASSGTGSNQPQHF. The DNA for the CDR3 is TGTGCCAGCTCCGGGACAGGTAGCAATCAGCCCCAGCATTTT.